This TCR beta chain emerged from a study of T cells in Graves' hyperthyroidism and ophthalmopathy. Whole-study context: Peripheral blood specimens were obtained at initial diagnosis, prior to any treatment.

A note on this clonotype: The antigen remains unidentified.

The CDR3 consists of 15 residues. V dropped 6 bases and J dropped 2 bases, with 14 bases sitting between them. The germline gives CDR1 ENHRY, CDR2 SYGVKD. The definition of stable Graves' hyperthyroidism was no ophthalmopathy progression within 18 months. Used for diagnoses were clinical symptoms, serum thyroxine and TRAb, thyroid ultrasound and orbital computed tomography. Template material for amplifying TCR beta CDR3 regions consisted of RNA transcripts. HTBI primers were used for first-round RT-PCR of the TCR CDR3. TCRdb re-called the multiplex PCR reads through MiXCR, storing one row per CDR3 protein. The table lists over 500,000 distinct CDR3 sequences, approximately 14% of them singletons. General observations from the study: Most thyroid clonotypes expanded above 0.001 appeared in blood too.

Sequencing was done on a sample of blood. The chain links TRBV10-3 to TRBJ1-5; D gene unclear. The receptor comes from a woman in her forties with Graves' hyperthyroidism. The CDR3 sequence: CAISEHLSGNQPQHF. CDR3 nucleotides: TGTGCCATCAGCGAACACCTTTCGGGCAATCAGCCCCAGCATTTT.